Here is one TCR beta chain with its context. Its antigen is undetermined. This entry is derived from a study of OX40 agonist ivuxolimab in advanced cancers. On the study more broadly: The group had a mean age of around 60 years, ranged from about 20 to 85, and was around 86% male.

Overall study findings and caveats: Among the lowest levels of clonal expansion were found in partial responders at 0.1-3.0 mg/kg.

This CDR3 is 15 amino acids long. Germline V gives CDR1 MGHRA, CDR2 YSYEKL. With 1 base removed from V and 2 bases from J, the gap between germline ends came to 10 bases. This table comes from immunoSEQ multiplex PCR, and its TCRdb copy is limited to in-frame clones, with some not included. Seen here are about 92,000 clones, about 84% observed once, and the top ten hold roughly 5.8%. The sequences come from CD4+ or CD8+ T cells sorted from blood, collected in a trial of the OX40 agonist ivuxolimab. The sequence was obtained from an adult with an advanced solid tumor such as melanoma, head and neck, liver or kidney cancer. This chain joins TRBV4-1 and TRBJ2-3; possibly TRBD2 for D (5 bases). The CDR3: CASSQASPSTDTQYF. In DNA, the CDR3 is TGCGCCAGCAGCCAAGCTAGCCCCTCCACAGATACGCAGTATTTT.